The clone carrying this T cell receptor beta chain was recorded at least ten times. What it recognizes is unknown. This sample's TCRbeta library carried unique molecular identifier barcodes. TCRdb re-derived calls from the PCR reads in MiXCR, one entry per CDR3 protein. This table has 200,000 or so distinct CDR3 sequences, 5.5% to 7% appearing once. The data are from a study of T-cell reconstitution after alpha-beta-depleted transplantation in children. Notes on the study in general: The high TCRbeta diversity at day 60 in some patients came from surviving recipient T cells and thymic progenitors. Diversity and T-cell counts at one year after transplant derived mostly from new T cells. About two months after transplant, alpha-beta T cells reportedly came from several hundred expanded graft clones.

Germline loops: CDR1 WSHSY, CDR2 SAAADI. V was clipped by 4 bases and J by 5 bases, with 17 bases between them. The CDR3 length is 16 residues. The V and J genes are TRBV10-2 and TRBJ2-2; D may match TRBD1 or TRBD2 (5 bases each). Sequencing was performed on PBMCs, taken before TCRalphabeta/CD19-depleted stem cell transplant. This clonotype was sampled from a boy between 2 and 10 years old with acute lymphoblastic leukemia, due to receive a stem cell transplant. The CDR3 sequence is CASSAIGGGETGELFF. Written as DNA, the CDR3 is TGCGCCAGCAGTGCAATCGGTGGGGGAGAAACCGGGGAGCTGTTTTTT.